This T cell receptor (beta chain) was captured in a study of T cell responses to AZD1222 COVID-19 vaccine. Study-wide context: Both about-4-week and about-12-week second-dose recipients were combined.

For this clone: The antigen is undetermined.

The repertoire was sequenced with immunoSEQ multiplex PCR; TCRdb's copy has only in-frame clones and lacks some. Here the sample spans approximately 150,000 clones, more than 90% being singletons. Study results and caveats: Only six or seven AZD1222 recipients tested seropositive at baseline. CD4 TCRs linked to vaccination spanned spike, dominating at 160-218 and 743-854. All repertoire sampling was performed exclusively after the peak T cell response.

Trimming left V 3 bases short and J 7 bases short, with 16 bases between. The CDR3 loop spans 15 amino acids. Germline CDR1 and CDR2: MGHRA and YSYEKL. This clonotype was sampled from an adult in good health. The source material was peripheral blood, sampled on day 0 of AZD1222 vaccination. This chain joins TRBV4-1 and TRBJ1-5; D is perhaps TRBD1 (6 bases). The CDR3 region is CASSQGDILSQPQHF. The CDR3 nucleotides read TGCGCCAGCAGCCAGGGGGACATATTGTCGCAGCCCCAGCATTTT.